The rows below give T cell receptor beta chains drawn from one sample of a study of neurological immune-mediated disorders. Each CDR3 protein gets one entry after TCRdb re-called the 5' RACE reads with MiXCR. The data show approximately 32,000 distinct CDR3 sequences, less than 8.5% seen once. The sample was PBMCs. These receptor sequences come from a woman in her thirties or forties in good health. The CDR3 runs from the conserved cysteine through the conserved F or W. A D gene is named only where the DNA matches it firmly. Not every row has a clone size; where given, it reads once, few, many or a size class.

size | D | J | V | CDR3 | DNA
many | TRBD2 | TRBJ2-1 | TRBV4-2 | CASSQDGVTSVSYNEQFF | TGTGCCAGCAGCCAAGATGGTGTGACTAGCGTCTCCTACAATGAGCAGTTCTTC
NA | NA | TRBJ1-2 | TRBV3-1 | CASSQAWTNYGYTF | TGTGCCAGCAGCCAAGCCTGGACTAACTATGGCTACACCTTC
many | NA | TRBJ2-1 | TRBV11-2 | CASSLGWKVVNTSYNEQFF | TGTGCCAGCAGCTTGGGTTGGAAGGTGGTAAACACCTCCTACAATGAGCAGTTCTTC
many | NA | TRBJ2-5 | TRBV5-1 | CASSQTGFQETQYF | TGCGCCAGCAGCCAGACAGGTTTCCAAGAGACCCAGTACTTC
many | NA | TRBJ1-1 | TRBV29-1 | CSALRANTEAFF | TGCAGCGCCCTAAGAGCGAACACTGAAGCTTTCTTT
many | TRBD2 | TRBJ2-3 | TRBV10-3 | CAIRPTSGGGTDTQYF | TGTGCCATCAGGCCGACTAGCGGGGGGGGCACAGATACGCAGTATTTT
NA | NA | TRBJ2-3 | TRBV9 | CASSVALMGTDTQYF | TGTGCCAGCAGCGTAGCGCTTATGGGCACAGATACGCAGTATTTT
many | NA | TRBJ2-5 | TRBV9 | CASSVSSEMVQETQYF | TGTGCCAGCAGCGTATCAAGTGAAATGGTCCAAGAGACCCAGTACTTC
NA | NA | TRBJ1-1 | TRBV2 | CASSEEVILGTEAFF | TGTGCCAGCAGTGAAGAGGTTATACTGGGGACTGAAGCTTTCTTT
many | NA | TRBJ2-4 | TRBV5-1 | CASRSDLNIQYF | TGCGCCAGCAGATCCGACCTAAACATTCAGTACTTC
many | TRBD1 | TRBJ2-2 | TRBV15 | CATSRGQENTGELFF | TGTGCCACCAGCAGGGGACAGGAGAACACCGGGGAGCTGTTTTTT
many | NA | TRBJ1-6 | TRBV6-5 | CASSTQINSPLHF | TGTGCCAGCAGCACACAAATTAATTCACCCCTCCACTTT
many | TRBD1 | TRBJ1-2 | TRBV20-1 | CSAIPGQNYGYTF | TGCAGTGCTATTCCGGGACAGAACTATGGCTACACCTTC
many | NA | TRBJ1-4 | TRBV28 | CASWTGPREKLFF | TGTGCCAGCTGGACTGGGCCCAGGGAAAAACTGTTTTTT
many | NA | TRBJ2-5 | TRBV28 | CASSTVQETQYF | TGTGCCAGCTCGACAGTTCAAGAGACCCAGTACTTC
many | TRBD1 | TRBJ1-1 | TRBV20-1 | CSARERDRLNTEAFF | TGCAGTGCTAGAGAGAGGGACAGGCTGAACACTGAAGCTTTCTTT
NA | NA | TRBJ1-1 | TRBV7-9 | CASSPTVNTEAFF | TGTGCCAGCAGCCCGACGGTGAACACTGAAGCTTTCTTT
many | NA | TRBJ2-7 | TRBV7-9 | CASSLPGPSYEQYF | TGTGCCAGCAGCTTACCCGGTCCTTCCTACGAGCAGTACTTC
many | NA | TRBJ2-3 | TRBV2 | CASSSTTSLITVDTQYF | TGTGCCAGCAGTTCGACGACTAGTCTGATAACGGTGGATACGCAGTATTTT
many | TRBD2 | TRBJ2-3 | TRBV9 | CASSVDGRLAHTDTQYF | TGTGCCAGCAGCGTAGACGGGCGACTAGCGCACACAGATACGCAGTATTTT
many | TRBD1 | TRBJ2-7 | TRBV29-1 | CSVATGTEEQYF | TGCAGCGTTGCGACAGGGACCGAGGAGCAGTACTTC
many | TRBD1 | TRBJ1-3 | TRBV28 | CASSPDRGAGNTIYF | TGTGCCAGCAGCCCCGACAGGGGCGCTGGAAACACCATATATTTT
many | NA | TRBJ2-7 | TRBV18 | CASSPRPVPYEQYF | TGTGCCAGCTCACCAAGGCCGGTTCCCTACGAGCAGTACTTC
many | NA | TRBJ1-6 | TRBV14 | CASSQTYRSGSPLHF | TGTGCCAGCAGCCAAACTTACAGGTCCGGATCACCCCTCCACTTT
medium-sized | NA | TRBJ1-1 | TRBV7-9 | CASSLDMNTEAFF | TGTGCCAGCAGCTTGGACATGAACACTGAAGCTTTCTTT
many | NA | TRBJ1-5 | TRBV10-3 | CAISDPLRGTNSNQPQHF | TGTGCCATCAGTGACCCCCTTCGCGGGACAAATAGCAATCAGCCCCAGCATTTT
many | TRBD2 | TRBJ2-1 | TRBV5-5 | CASSFLAGYYNEQFF | TGTGCCAGCAGCTTTCTAGCGGGATATTACAATGAGCAGTTCTTC
many | NA | TRBJ2-7 | TRBV7-9 | CASSFQGFNEQYF | TGTGCCAGCAGCTTCCAGGGGTTTAACGAGCAGTACTTC
many | TRBD1 | TRBJ2-1 | TRBV5-1 | CASRDRGSYNEQFF | TGCGCCAGCAGAGACAGGGGATCCTACAATGAGCAGTTCTTC
many | TRBD2 | TRBJ2-7 | TRBV6-5 | CASSYSTPWTSGSYEQYF | TGTGCCAGCAGTTACTCGACCCCCTGGACTAGCGGATCCTACGAGCAGTACTTC
NA | TRBD1 | TRBJ2-5 | TRBV2 | CASSEQGQGQETQYF | TGTGCCAGCAGTGAACAGGGACAGGGCCAAGAGACCCAGTACTTC
many | TRBD2 | TRBJ2-3 | TRBV7-2 | CASSLWTSGGTDTQYF | TGTGCCAGCAGCCTGTGGACTAGCGGGGGCACAGATACGCAGTATTTT
many | NA | TRBJ2-3 | TRBV28 | CASSLEGPSTDTQYF | TGTGCCAGCAGTTTAGAAGGGCCCAGCACAGATACGCAGTATTTT
NA | TRBD1 | TRBJ2-7 | TRBV6-5 | CASQGQSYEQYF | TGTGCCAGCCAGGGACAGTCCTACGAGCAGTACTTC
many | NA | TRBJ2-2 | TRBV12-3/TRBV12-4 | CASSPQGPSGELFF | TGTGCCAGCAGTCCACAGGGTCCGAGCGGGGAGCTGTTTTTT
many | NA | TRBJ2-5 | TRBV7-7 | CASSSSDRQETQYF | TGTGCCAGCAGCTCGTCTGACCGGCAAGAGACCCAGTACTTC
many | NA | TRBJ1-5 | TRBV18 | CASSPGQNQPQHF | TGTGCCAGCTCACCTGGACAAAATCAGCCCCAGCATTTT
NA | NA | TRBJ1-5 | TRBV19 | CASTVRTDSYSNQPQNF | TGTGCCAGTACGGTACGGACAGACAGTTATAGCAATCAGCCCCAGAATTTT
many | TRBD1 | TRBJ1-2 | TRBV4-1 | CASSQNRGNDGYTF | TGCGCCAGCAGCCAAAACAGGGGGAATGATGGCTACACCTTC
many | NA | TRBJ1-3 | TRBV7-9 | CASSFGLSTVLSGNTIYF | TGTGCCAGCAGCTTCGGTTTGTCAACCGTCCTCTCTGGAAACACCATATATTTT
many | NA | TRBJ2-4 | TRBV12-3/TRBV12-4 | CASSLAPDGGNIQYF | TGTGCCAGCAGTTTAGCGCCCGATGGCGGAAACATTCAGTACTTC
many | TRBD2 | TRBJ2-7 | TRBV5-1 | CATTWTSGGYEQYF | TGCGCCACCACCTGGACTAGCGGGGGTTACGAGCAGTACTTC
many | TRBD2 | TRBJ2-3 | TRBV27 | CASSRTSGGSGDTQYF | TGTGCCAGCAGCCGGACTAGCGGGGGTTCGGGGGATACGCAGTATTTT